One T cell receptor beta chain is described in this entry. It lacks a known antigen. The input lacks base qualities; no much larger clone sits a single base away. Library preparation used the immunoSEQ multiplex PCR assay. TCRdb holds this immuneACCESS table with in-frame rearrangements only. Some clones are missing; in checked studies, unresolved V genes explain under half, and the rest has no known cause. This sample holds around 37,000 clones; around 92% were observed only once. 26% of the sample belongs to the ten largest clones. This sample is drawn from a study of T cell changes during pregnancy in multiple sclerosis (dated by TCRdb to about 2019). Some background on the complete study: In women with multiple sclerosis, the researchers looked at how the T cell repertoire shifted as pregnancy progressed.

The CDR3 runs 14 residues from the cysteine to the phenylalanine. Just CDR3 DNA is preserved here, 42 bases in frame from base 1. Looking up the germline V gene yields CDR1 LGHNT and CDR2 FRNRAP. This clonotype was obtained from a female donor with multiple sclerosis, enrolled in a pregnancy study. This sample comprised CD8+ T cells from peripheral blood mononuclear cells, obtained before pregnancy. This chain joins TRBV12-5 to TRBJ1-4; too little of a D gene remains to name it. Here the CDR3 is given as CAPCSGATNEKLFF. The bases read TGTGCCCCCTGTAGCGGCGCAACTAATGAAAAACTGTTTTTT.